This TCR beta chain was identified in a study of blood T cell repertoires in COVID-19 (dated by TCRdb to the early 2020s). With respect to the entire study: The collaborator samples originated in the United States, Italy and Spain and spanned the acute and convalescent phases of COVID-19. The prospective study material was composed of cDNA or gDNA derived from T cells, B-cell-depleted T cells, or PBMCs. HLA class I and class II types, where available, came from metadata supplied by the sample provider rather than from assay-based typing. Samples were obtained from the ongoing ImmuneRACE study (first 160 participants) and from about 1,300 subjects provided by 6 global collaborators. The repertoires were made available in a free public database intended to serve as a resource for research on the immune response to SARS-CoV-2. The dataset comprised deeply sampled blood TCRbeta repertoires from subjects exposed to, actively infected with, or recovered from COVID-19. The sample metadata nearly always contained a de-identified subject ID, COVID-19 status, age in years and sex. What the study reported, not specific to this receptor: The quantity of clinical and demographic metadata differed by source and by participant and was supplied without curation.

Participants in the prospective study were enrolled through a virtual design, were aged roughly 18 to 90 years, and lived in roughly 24 United States geographic areas. In the prospective study, cohorts were assigned on the basis of participant-reported clinical history obtained from a screening survey and a study questionnaire. In the prospective study, mobile phlebotomists collected whole blood, serum and a nasopharyngeal or oropharyngeal swab from each participant. Additional blood draws and questionnaires over an approximately two-month period could optionally be provided by prospective study participants. Before DNA extraction, blood samples from the prospective study were shipped at room temperature or frozen. Comment on this clone: No cognate antigen has been identified for it. Per-base qualities were not stored, and no clone one base away is much larger.

The immunoSEQ Assay, a bias-controlled multiplex PCR, was used to amplify TCRbeta CDR3 regions from genomic DNA. From the authors' description of their analysis: Nucleated cell counts per sample were estimated from amplification of reference gene primers within the assay. To quantify the absolute abundance of each unique TCRbeta CDR3 rearrangement, sequence reads were collapsed and filtered. For each sample, productive Simpson clonality was calculated as the square root of Simpson's diversity index over productive rearrangements. TCRdb holds this immuneACCESS table with in-frame rearrangements only. Some clones are missing; in checked studies, unresolved V genes explain under half, and the rest has no known cause. That table supplies the V and J calls and clone size; D and trimming were determined from the DNA. This sample gives hundreds of thousands of clones in total; over 75% of them show up just once. The ten largest clones take up more than 2% of the sample.

Germline trimming: 1 base from V, 2 bases from J; junction bases outside gene matches: 7. The CDR3 has 16 amino acids, counting the end cysteine and phenylalanine. Only the CDR3 region is kept as DNA, spanning 48 bases read in frame from base 1. Taken from the germline V gene, the CDR1 and CDR2 loops are LGHNT and FRNRAP. The specimen was PBMCs or T cells enriched from blood (not recorded which). This clonotype originated in a woman in her thirties or forties with acute COVID-19. The rearranged chain carries TRBV12-5 and TRBJ2-7; 8 bases in the junction line up with TRBD1. DNA sequence: TGTGCTAGTGGTTTGGACAGGGGGATCAAACCCTACGAGCAGTACTTC. Its translation reads: CASGLDRGIKPYEQYF.